These T cell receptor beta chains were read from a single sample in a study of post-analysis software for immune sequencing data. One entry per CDR3 protein results from TCRdb running MiXCR on the PCR reads. The sample lists around 400,000 distinct CDR3 sequences; approximately 38% were seen once. Sequencing was done on a sample of blood. The receptors originated from a girl aged 2 to 9 with multiple sclerosis. Each CDR3 is given with its conserved first and last residue.

v_call: TRBV29-1; j_call: TRBJ2-7; cdr3_aa: CSVVEDPVPYEQYF
v_call: TRBV9; j_call: TRBJ1-1; cdr3_aa: CASSEGGQRNTEAFF
v_call: TRBV6-6; j_call: TRBJ1-2; cdr3_aa: CASSRQGPGYGYTF
v_call: TRBV6-5; j_call: TRBJ2-7; cdr3_aa: CASSYAGQSYEQYF
v_call: TRBV20-1; j_call: TRBJ2-1; cdr3_aa: CSARLLRGNEQFF
v_call: TRBV28; j_call: TRBJ2-5; cdr3_aa: CASTSGQETQYF
v_call: TRBV5-1; j_call: TRBJ2-3; cdr3_aa: CASSLVSLSDTQYF
v_call: TRBV3-1; j_call: .; cdr3_aa: CASSQDMAGETQYF
v_call: TRBV7-3; j_call: TRBJ2-2; cdr3_aa: CASSLALFGTSGIGELFF
v_call: TRBV7-9; j_call: TRBJ2-5; cdr3_aa: CASSSQEGLETLYF
v_call: TRBV20-1; j_call: TRBJ2-7; cdr3_aa: CSANPDRGYEQYF
v_call: TRBV5-1; j_call: TRBJ2-3; cdr3_aa: CASSFVSGTSGTDTQYF
v_call: TRBV6-2/TRBV6-3; j_call: TRBJ1-5; cdr3_aa: CASSRTGGHSQPQHF
v_call: TRBV10-3; j_call: TRBJ2-5; cdr3_aa: CAITHRLGETQYF
v_call: TRBV7-9; j_call: TRBJ2-3; cdr3_aa: CASSLGQGRTDTQYF
v_call: TRBV3-1; j_call: TRBJ1-1; cdr3_aa: CASSQATGGMNTEAFF
v_call: TRBV20-1; j_call: TRBJ2-7; cdr3_aa: CSARESGQGSRSYEQYF
v_call: TRBV7-2; j_call: TRBJ2-7; cdr3_aa: CASSVTRGDQQYF
v_call: TRBV6-1; j_call: TRBJ2-1; cdr3_aa: CASSLQGPNEQFF
v_call: TRBV12-3/TRBV12-4; j_call: TRBJ1-5; cdr3_aa: CASSTRRRSNQPQHF
v_call: TRBV20-1; j_call: TRBJ2-5; cdr3_aa: CSAILTSGGPQETQYF
v_call: TRBV27; j_call: TRBJ2-3; cdr3_aa: CASSQWSLAIKSTDTQYF
v_call: TRBV2; j_call: TRBJ2-1; cdr3_aa: CASSEWVWYNEQFF
v_call: TRBV5-6; j_call: TRBJ1-1; cdr3_aa: CASSLLTLDTEAFF
v_call: TRBV20-1; j_call: TRBJ2-7; cdr3_aa: CSAERSIGGSYEQYF
v_call: TRBV2; j_call: TRBJ2-7; cdr3_aa: CASRDYADGQAFSYEQYF
v_call: TRBV15; j_call: TRBJ1-4; cdr3_aa: CATSRDGTGNEKLFF
v_call: TRBV11-2; j_call: TRBJ1-2; cdr3_aa: CASSLVLGAQGDYGYTF
v_call: TRBV27; j_call: TRBJ1-5; cdr3_aa: CASRGGQSNQPQHF
v_call: TRBV5-1; j_call: TRBJ2-1; cdr3_aa: CASSFRGNFYNEQFF
v_call: TRBV11-2; j_call: TRBJ2-3; cdr3_aa: CASSILPGGQDTQYF
v_call: TRBV12-3/TRBV12-4; j_call: TRBJ2-7; cdr3_aa: CASSSGTGSHEQYF
v_call: TRBV12-3/TRBV12-4; j_call: TRBJ2-3; cdr3_aa: CASTSPGASTDTQYF
v_call: TRBV28; j_call: TRBJ1-4; cdr3_aa: CASSPNSGGEKLFF
v_call: TRBV20-1; j_call: TRBJ2-7; cdr3_aa: CSAREPRGTLSYEQYF
v_call: TRBV28; j_call: TRBJ2-3; cdr3_aa: CASSPFDRTDTQYF
v_call: TRBV28; j_call: TRBJ2-7; cdr3_aa: CASRGEITYEQYF
v_call: TRBV6-2/TRBV6-3; j_call: TRBJ1-5; cdr3_aa: CASSYPPENQPQHF
v_call: TRBV6-2/TRBV6-3; j_call: TRBJ2-4; cdr3_aa: CASSRIRQGGIQYF
v_call: TRBV14; j_call: TRBJ2-1; cdr3_aa: CANSQVWPRGRALNEQFF
v_call: TRBV7-2; j_call: TRBJ2-1; cdr3_aa: CASSGGQGRNEQFF
v_call: TRBV29-1; j_call: TRBJ1-2; cdr3_aa: CSVEADGAYGYTF
v_call: TRBV14; j_call: TRBJ2-7; cdr3_aa: CASSQYPTAYEQYF
v_call: TRBV6-7; j_call: TRBJ1-2; cdr3_aa: CASVPGDNYGYTF
v_call: TRBV28; j_call: TRBJ1-1; cdr3_aa: CASSSWGGYYMNTEAFF
v_call: TRBV28; j_call: TRBJ2-7; cdr3_aa: CASSLFRYNSYEQYF
v_call: TRBV15; j_call: .; cdr3_aa: CATSRDTSSDEQYF
v_call: TRBV7-2; j_call: TRBJ1-2; cdr3_aa: CASSLARTQGSNYGYTF
v_call: TRBV20-1; j_call: TRBJ2-7; cdr3_aa: CSAGQGSHEQYF